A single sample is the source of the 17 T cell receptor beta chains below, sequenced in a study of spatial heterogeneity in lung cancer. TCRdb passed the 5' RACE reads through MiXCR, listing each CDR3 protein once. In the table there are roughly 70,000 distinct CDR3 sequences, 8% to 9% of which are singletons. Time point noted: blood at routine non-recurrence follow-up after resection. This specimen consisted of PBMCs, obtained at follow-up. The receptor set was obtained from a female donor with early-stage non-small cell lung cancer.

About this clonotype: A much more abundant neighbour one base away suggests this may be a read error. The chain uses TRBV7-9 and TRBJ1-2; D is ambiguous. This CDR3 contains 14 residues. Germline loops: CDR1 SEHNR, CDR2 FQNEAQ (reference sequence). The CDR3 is CANSLGGRNYGYTF. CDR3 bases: TGTGCCAACAGCTTAGGCGGCAGAAACTATGGCTACACCTTC.

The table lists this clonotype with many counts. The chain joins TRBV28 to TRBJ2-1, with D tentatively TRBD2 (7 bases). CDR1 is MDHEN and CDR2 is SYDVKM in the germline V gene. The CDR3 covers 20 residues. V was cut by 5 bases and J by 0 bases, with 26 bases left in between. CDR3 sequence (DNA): TGTGCCAGCAGTGCCAACGGGAGGACGAGGGGGATAAGCTCCTACAATGAGCAGTTCTTC. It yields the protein CASSANGRTRGISSYNEQFF.

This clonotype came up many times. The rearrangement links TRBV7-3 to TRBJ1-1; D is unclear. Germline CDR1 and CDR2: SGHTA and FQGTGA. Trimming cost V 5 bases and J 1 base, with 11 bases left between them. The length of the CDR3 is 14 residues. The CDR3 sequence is CASSPNSQNTEAFF. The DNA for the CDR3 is TGTGCCAGCAGCCCAAACTCACAGAACACTGAAGCTTTCTTT.

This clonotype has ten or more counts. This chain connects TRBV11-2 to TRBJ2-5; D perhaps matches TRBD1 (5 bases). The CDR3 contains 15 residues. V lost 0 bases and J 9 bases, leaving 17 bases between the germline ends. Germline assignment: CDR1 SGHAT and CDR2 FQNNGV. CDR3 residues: CASSLDQGPQVAQYF. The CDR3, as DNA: TGTGCCAGCAGCTTAGATCAGGGCCCCCAAGTGGCCCAGTACTTC.

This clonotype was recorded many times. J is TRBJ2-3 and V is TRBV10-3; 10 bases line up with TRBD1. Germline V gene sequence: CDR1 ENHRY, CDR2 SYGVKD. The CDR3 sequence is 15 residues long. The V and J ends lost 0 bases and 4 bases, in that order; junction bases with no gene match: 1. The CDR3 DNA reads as TGTGCCATCAGTGAGTCGGGACAGGGGTCAGATACGCAGTATTTT. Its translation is CAISESGQGSDTQYF.

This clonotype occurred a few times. CDR3 amino acids: CASSLTSGMSTDTQYF. CDR3 in DNA: TGTGCCAGCAGCTTAACTAGCGGGATGAGCACAGATACGCAGTATTTT. The V gene is TRBV7-2, the J gene TRBJ2-3, with 10 positions matching TRBD2. In germline, CDR1 is SGHTA, CDR2 FQGNSA. The CDR3 has 16 residues. V dropped 2 bases and J dropped 0; count of bases not matched to a gene: 2. The whole variable domain, remainder taken from reference TRBV7-2 and TRBJ2-3, is GAGVSQSPSNKVTEKGKDVELRCDPISGHTALYWYRQSLGQGLEFLIYFQGNSAPDKSGLPSDRFSAERTGGSVSTLTIQRTQQEDSAVYLCASSLTSGMSTDTQYFGPGTRLTVL.

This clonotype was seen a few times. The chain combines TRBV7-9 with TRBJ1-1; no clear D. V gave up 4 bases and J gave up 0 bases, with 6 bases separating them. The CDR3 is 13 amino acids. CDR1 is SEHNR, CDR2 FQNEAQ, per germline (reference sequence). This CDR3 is CASSSSVNTEAFF. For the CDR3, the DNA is TGTGCCAGCAGCTCTTCTGTGAACACTGAAGCTTTCTTT.

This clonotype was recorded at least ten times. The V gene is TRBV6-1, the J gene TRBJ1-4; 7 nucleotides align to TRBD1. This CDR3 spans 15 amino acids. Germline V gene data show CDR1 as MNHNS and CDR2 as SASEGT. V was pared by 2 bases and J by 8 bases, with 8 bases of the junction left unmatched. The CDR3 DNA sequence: TGTGCCAGCAGTGAATTTTGGGTAGGGGGCGAAAAACTGTTTTTT. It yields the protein CASSEFWVGGEKLFF.

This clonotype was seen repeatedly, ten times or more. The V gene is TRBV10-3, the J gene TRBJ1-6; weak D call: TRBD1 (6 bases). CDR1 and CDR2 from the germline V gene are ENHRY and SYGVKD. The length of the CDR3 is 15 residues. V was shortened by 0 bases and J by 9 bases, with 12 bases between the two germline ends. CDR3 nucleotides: TGTGCCATCAGTGAGTCGTCAGGGGATGGTTCACCCCTCCACTTT. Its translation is CAISESSGDGSPLHF.

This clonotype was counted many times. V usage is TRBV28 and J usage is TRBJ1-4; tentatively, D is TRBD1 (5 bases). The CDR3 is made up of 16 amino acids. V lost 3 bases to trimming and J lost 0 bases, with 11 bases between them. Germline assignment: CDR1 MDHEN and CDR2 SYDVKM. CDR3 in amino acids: CASSFIDSATNEKLFF. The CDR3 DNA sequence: TGTGCCAGCAGTTTCATCGACAGCGCAACTAATGAAAAACTGTTTTTT.

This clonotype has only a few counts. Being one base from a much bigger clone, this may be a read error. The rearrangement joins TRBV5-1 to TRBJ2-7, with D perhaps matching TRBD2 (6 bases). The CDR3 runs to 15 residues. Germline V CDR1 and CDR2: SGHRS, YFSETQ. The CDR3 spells CANSLVAGFYYEQYF. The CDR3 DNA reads TGCGCCAACAGCTTGGTTGCGGGATTCTACTACGAGCAGTACTTC.

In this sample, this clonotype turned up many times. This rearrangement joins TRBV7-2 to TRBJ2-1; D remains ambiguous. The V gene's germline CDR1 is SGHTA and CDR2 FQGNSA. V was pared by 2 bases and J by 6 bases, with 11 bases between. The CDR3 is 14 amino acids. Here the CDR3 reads CASSLQGFLNEQFF. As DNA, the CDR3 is TGTGCCAGCAGCTTACAAGGCTTCCTCAATGAGCAGTTCTTC.

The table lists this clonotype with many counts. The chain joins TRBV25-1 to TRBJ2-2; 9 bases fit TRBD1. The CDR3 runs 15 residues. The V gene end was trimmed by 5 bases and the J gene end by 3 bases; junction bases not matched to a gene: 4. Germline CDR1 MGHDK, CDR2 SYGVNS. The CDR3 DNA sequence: TGTGCCAGCAGTACAGGGGGCGCGGACACCGGGGAGCTGTTTTTT. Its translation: CASSTGGADTGELFF. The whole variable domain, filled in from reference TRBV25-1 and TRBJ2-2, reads EADIYQTPRYLVIGTGKKITLECSQTMGHDKMYWYQQDPGMELHLIHYSYGVNSTEKGDLSSESTVSRIRTEHFPLTLESARPSHTSQYLCASSTGGADTGELFFGEGSRLTVL.

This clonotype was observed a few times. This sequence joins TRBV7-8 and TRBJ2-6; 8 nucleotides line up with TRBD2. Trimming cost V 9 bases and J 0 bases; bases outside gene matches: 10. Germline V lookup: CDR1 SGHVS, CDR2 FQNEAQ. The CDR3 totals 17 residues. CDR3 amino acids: CASREGRRTSGANVLTF. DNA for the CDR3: TGTGCCAGTCGGGAGGGCAGAAGAACCTCTGGGGCCAACGTCCTGACTTTC.

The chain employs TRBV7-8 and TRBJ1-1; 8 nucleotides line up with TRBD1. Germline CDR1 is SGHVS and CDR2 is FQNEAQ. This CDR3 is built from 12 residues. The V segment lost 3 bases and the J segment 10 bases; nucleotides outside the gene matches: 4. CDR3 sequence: CASSFQGAGAFF. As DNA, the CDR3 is TGTGCCAGCAGCTTCCAGGGGGCTGGAGCTTTCTTT.

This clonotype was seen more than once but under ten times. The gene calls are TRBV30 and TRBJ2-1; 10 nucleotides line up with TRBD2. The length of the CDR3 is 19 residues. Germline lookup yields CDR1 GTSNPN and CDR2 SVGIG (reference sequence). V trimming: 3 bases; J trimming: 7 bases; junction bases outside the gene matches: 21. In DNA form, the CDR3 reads TGTGCCTGGAGCGGCTGGTCGTATAGGACTAGCGGTGGGGGGAATGAGCAGTTCTTC. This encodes CAWSGWSYRTSGGGNEQFF.

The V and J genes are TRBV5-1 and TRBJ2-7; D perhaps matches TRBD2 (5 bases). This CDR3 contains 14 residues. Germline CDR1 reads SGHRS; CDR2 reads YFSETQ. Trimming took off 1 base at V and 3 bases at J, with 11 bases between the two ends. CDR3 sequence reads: CASSLRGAHYEQYF. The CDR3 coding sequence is TGCGCCAGCAGCTTGCGGGGAGCGCACTACGAGCAGTACTTC.